Each of the 12 T cell receptor beta chains below was sequenced from the same sample in a study of blood T cell repertoires in COVID-19. TCRdb's table, derived via immunoSEQ multiplex PCR, lists solely in-frame clones and lacks some. The sample holds roughly 250,000 clones; approximately 85% are singletons and the top ten take 0.87%. Sequencing was done on a sample of peripheral blood. The receptor set was obtained from a human donor with COVID-19, enrolled during active disease. The donor label of this sample is uncertain.

V gene TRBV3-1 (or the pseudogene TRBV3-2) combines with J gene TRBJ1-2; D call uncertain. Germline V gene sequence: CDR1 LGHDT, CDR2 YNNKEL (reference sequence). Trimming stripped 4 bases from V and 6 bases from J, with 9 bases between. This CDR3 region has 12 residues. Here the CDR3 reads CASSRLLDGYTF. For the CDR3, the DNA is TGTGCCAGCAGCCGACTGTTAGATGGCTACACCTTC.

This chain connects TRBV27 to TRBJ1-5; D unclear. The V and J ends lost 0 bases and 9 bases respectively, with 15 bases between them. The CDR3 is 15 residues long. Germline assignment: CDR1 MNHEY and CDR2 SMNVEV (reference sequence). DNA of the CDR3: TGTGCCAGCAGTTTATCACAGCCGCTTGTATCGCCCCAGCATTTT. This codes for CASSLSQPLVSPQHF.

This chain uses TRBV7-9 with TRBJ2-1; TRBD2 matches at 11 bases. Germline V gene data show CDR1 as SEHNR and CDR2 as FQNEAQ (reference sequence). With 3 bases clipped from V and 7 bases from J, the junction kept 14 bases outside the gene matches. The CDR3 runs 18 residues. The CDR3 protein is CASSLPPRLAGRGNEQFF. The CDR3 DNA reads as TGTGCCAGCAGCTTGCCACCCCGACTAGCGGGACGGGGGAATGAGCAGTTCTTC.

The chain couples TRBV10-3 to TRBJ1-2, with D tentatively TRBD1 (5 bases). The CDR3 extends over 14 amino acids. The germline V and J ends were trimmed by 4 bases and 1 base, with 10 bases remaining between them. Per germline, CDR1 ENHRY and CDR2 SYGVKD. The chain's CDR3 is CAISAGEGNYGYTF. The CDR3 DNA reads TGTGCCATCAGTGCGGGGGAGGGTAACTATGGCTACACCTTC.

As DNA, the CDR3 is TGCAGCATCAGCCTCTCGGGTGCGGCAGATACGCAGTATTTT. As protein: CSISLSGAADTQYF. V is TRBV29-1 and J is TRBJ2-3; unclear D gene. This CDR3 has 14 residues. Between the trimmed V and J ends, which lost 8 bases and 4 bases, there was a span of 19 bases. Germline V gene sequence: CDR1 SQVTM, CDR2 ANQGSEA.

The V gene is TRBV7-2, the J gene TRBJ2-1, with TRBD2 matching 11 bases. The CDR3 sequence is 12 residues long. Germline-derived CDR1 and CDR2 are SGHTA and FQGNSA. The V segment lost 3 bases and the J segment 14 bases; nucleotides outside the gene matches: 3. In DNA form, the CDR3 reads TGTGCCAGCAGCTTGACTAGCGGGATAAAGTTCTTC. Amino acid sequence: CASSLTSGIKFF.

The chain recombines TRBV9 with TRBJ1-1; 8 positions agree with TRBD1. The J segment lost 4 bases and the V segment lost 4 bases, leaving 9 bases of the junction unmatched. CDR1 and CDR2 (germline): SGDLS, YYNGEE. CDR3 length equals 15 residues. CDR3 sequence: CASSTRGQGVTEAFF. CDR3 nucleotides: TGTGCCAGCAGCACCCGCGGACAGGGTGTCACTGAAGCTTTCTTT. Full variable domain (remainder filled in from reference TRBV9 and TRBJ1-1): DSGVTQTPKHLITATGQRVTLRCSPRSGDLSVYWYQQSLDQGLQFLIQYYNGEERAKGNILERFSAQQFPDLHSELNLSSLELGDSALYFCASSTRGQGVTEAFFGQGTRLTVV.

The V call is TRBV2, the J call TRBJ2-1; 12 bases match TRBD2. CDR3 length equals 17 residues. After removal of 8 bases from V and 0 bases from J, the junction contained 8 bases not matched to a gene. Germline loops: CDR1 SNHLY, CDR2 FYNNEI. The CDR3 DNA sequence: TGTGCCAGCCTAATCCCGACTAGCGGGAGCTCCTACAATGAGCAGTTCTTC. Encoded protein: CASLIPTSGSSYNEQFF.

The chain recombines TRBV18 with TRBJ1-1; D perhaps matches TRBD1 (6 bases). This CDR3 spans 13 amino acids. Trimming stripped 6 bases from V and 1 base from J, with 9 bases between. Germline-derived CDR1 and CDR2 are KGHSH and LQKENI. In DNA, the CDR3 is TGTGCCAGCTCGAAACAGGGGAACACTGAAGCTTTCTTT. Amino acids: CASSKQGNTEAFF.

This chain uses TRBV11-2 with TRBJ2-2, with D possibly TRBD2 on 6 matching bases. The V gene's germline CDR1 is SGHAT and CDR2 FQNNGV. CDR3 size: 14 residues. V lost 0 bases to trimming and J lost 5 bases, with 7 bases between them. The CDR3 sequence: CASSLEAGTGELFF. As DNA, the CDR3 is TGTGCCAGCAGCTTAGAGGCGGGAACCGGGGAGCTGTTTTTT.

The gene calls are TRBV9 and TRBJ2-2; the match to TRBD2 covers 7 bases. V lost 0 bases, J lost 5 bases, and 7 bases stayed unmatched. The CDR3 is 16 amino acids. Looked up from germline, CDR1 is SGDLS and CDR2 is YYNGEE. The CDR3 bases are TGTGCCAGCAGCGTAGCTAACAGCGGGATAACCGGGGAGCTGTTTTTT. Amino acids: CASSVANSGITGELFF.

This clone has only one observation. The J gene is TRBJ2-3, the V gene TRBV19; 13 bases align to TRBD2. CDR1 and CDR2 from the germline V gene are LNHDA and SQIVND (reference sequence). With 5 bases clipped from V and 3 bases from J, the junction kept 2 bases outside the gene matches. This CDR3 is built from 15 residues. The CDR3 DNA reads TGTGCCAGTAGTCTACTAGCGGGAGGGACAGATACGCAGTATTTT. It yields the protein CASSLLAGGTDTQYF.